The subject of this entry is one T cell receptor beta chain. Its antigen is not identified. This CDR3 has 14 amino acids. Trimming took off 4 bases at V and 6 bases at J, with 14 bases between the two ends. Per the germline V gene, CDR1 is KGHSH and CDR2 is LQKENI. Generated by immunoSEQ multiplex PCR, the TCRdb table keeps only in-frame clones and is missing some. The data contain around 91,000 clones, 88% of them singletons. This sample is drawn from a study of identifying expanded T cells in peripheral blood. Study-wide results and caveats: Differentially abundant clones: about 1.2 between replicates, 16.4 at approximately 14 days, around 19 at four.

Sequences were obtained from blood. The TCR was taken from a person between 18 and 70 years old in good health. The chain couples TRBV18 to TRBJ2-3; D is possibly TRBD2 (5 bases). CDR3 residues: CASSRDEGMDTQYF. The DNA for the CDR3 is TGTGCCAGCTCACGCGACGAGGGTATGGATACGCAGTATTTT.